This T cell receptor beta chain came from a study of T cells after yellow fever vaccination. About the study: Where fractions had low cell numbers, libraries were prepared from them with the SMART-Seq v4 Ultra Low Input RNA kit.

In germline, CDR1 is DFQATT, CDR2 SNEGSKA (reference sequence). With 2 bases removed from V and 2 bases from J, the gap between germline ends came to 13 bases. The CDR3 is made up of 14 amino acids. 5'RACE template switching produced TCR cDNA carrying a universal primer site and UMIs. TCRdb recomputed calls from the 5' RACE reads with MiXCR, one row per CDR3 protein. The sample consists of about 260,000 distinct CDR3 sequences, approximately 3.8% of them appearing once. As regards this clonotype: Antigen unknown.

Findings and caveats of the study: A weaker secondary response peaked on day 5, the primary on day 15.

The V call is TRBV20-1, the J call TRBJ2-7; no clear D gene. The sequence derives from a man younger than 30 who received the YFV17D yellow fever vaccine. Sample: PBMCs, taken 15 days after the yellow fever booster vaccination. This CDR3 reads CSARPHAAAYEQYF. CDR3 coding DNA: TGCAGTGCTAGACCCCACGCGGCCGCCTACGAGCAGTACTTC.